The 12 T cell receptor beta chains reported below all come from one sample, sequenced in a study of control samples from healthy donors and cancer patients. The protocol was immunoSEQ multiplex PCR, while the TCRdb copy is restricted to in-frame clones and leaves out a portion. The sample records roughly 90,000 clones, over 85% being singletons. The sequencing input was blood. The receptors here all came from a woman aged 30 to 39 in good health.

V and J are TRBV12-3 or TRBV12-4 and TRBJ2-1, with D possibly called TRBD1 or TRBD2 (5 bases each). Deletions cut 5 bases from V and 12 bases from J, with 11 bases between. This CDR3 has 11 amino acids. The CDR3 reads CASSVGTVQFF. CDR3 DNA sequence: TGTGCCAGCAGTGTCGGGACGGTGCAGTTCTTC.

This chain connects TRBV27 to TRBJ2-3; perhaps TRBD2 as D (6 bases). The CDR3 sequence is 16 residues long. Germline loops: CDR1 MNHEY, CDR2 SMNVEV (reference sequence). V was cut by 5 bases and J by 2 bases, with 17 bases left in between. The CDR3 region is CASSTLGGAYTDTQYF. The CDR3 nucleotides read TGTGCCAGCAGTACCCTCGGGGGAGCCTACACAGATACGCAGTATTTT.

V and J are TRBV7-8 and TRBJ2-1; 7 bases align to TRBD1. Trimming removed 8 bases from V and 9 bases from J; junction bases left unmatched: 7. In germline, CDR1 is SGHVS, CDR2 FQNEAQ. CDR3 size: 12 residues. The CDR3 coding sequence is TGTGCCAGCGGAGCAGGGGGAATTGAGCAGTTCTTC. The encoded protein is CASGAGGIEQFF.

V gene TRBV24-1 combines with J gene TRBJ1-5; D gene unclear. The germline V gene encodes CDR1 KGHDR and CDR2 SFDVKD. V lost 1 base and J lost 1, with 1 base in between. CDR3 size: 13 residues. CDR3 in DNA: TGTGCCACCAGTGATTTCAGCAATCAGCCCCAGCATTTT. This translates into CATSDFSNQPQHF.

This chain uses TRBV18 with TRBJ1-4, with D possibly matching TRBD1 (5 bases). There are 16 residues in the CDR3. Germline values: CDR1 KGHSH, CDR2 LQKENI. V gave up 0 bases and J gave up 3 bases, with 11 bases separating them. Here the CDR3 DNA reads TGTGCCAGCTCACCACCATCCGGGGCAGCTAATGAAAAACTGTTTTTT. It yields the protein CASSPPSGAANEKLFF.

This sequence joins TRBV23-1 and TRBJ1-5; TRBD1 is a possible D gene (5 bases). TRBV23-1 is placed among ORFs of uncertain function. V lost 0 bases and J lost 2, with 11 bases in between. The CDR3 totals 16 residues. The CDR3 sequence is CASSQSGGKGNQPQHF. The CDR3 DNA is TGCGCCAGCAGTCAATCGGGGGGGAAAGGCAATCAGCCCCAGCATTTT.

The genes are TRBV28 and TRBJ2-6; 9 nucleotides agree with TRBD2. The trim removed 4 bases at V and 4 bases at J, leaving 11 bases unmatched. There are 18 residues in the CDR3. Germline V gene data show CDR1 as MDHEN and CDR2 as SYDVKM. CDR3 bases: TGTGCCAGCAGTTATCCCCGCGGGGGGGCGACGGGGGCCAACGTCCTGACTTTC. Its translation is CASSYPRGGATGANVLTF. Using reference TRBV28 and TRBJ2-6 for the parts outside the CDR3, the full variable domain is DVKVTQSSRYLVKRTGEKVFLECVQDMDHENMFWYRQDPGLGLRLIYFSYDVKMKEKGDIPEGYSVSREKKERFSLILESASTNQTSMYLCASSYPRGGATGANVLTFGAGSRLTVL.

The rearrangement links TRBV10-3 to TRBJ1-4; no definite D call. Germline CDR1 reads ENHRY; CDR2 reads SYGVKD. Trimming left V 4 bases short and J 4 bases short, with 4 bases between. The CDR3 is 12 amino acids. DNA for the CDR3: TGTGCCATCAGTGCCGATAATGAAAAACTGTTTTTT. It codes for CAISADNEKLFF.

The CDR3 loop reads CASSGGGYEQYF. The CDR3 DNA reads as TGTGCCAGCAGTGGCGGGGGCTACGAGCAGTACTTC. The V call is TRBV12-3 or TRBV12-4, the J call TRBJ2-7, with 7 nucleotides matching TRBD2. The CDR3 totals 12 residues. Trimming at V came to 5 bases and at J to 3 bases, leaving 1 base not matched to a gene.

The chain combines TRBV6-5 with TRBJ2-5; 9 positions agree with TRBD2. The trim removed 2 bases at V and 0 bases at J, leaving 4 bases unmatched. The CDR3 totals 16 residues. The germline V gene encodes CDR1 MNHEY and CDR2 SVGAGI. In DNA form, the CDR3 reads TGTGCCAGCAGTTACAGCCTAGCGGGGAACCAAGAGACCCAGTACTTC. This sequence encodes CASSYSLAGNQETQYF.

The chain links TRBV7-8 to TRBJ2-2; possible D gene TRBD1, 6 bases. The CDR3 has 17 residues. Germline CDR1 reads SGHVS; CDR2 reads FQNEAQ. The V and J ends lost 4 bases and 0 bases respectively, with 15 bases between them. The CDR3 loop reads CASSSYLDSSNTGELFF. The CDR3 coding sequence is TGTGCCAGCAGCTCCTATTTGGACAGCTCGAACACCGGGGAGCTGTTTTTT.

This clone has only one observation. The CDR3 DNA is TGTGCCAGCAGACAGGGGGGTAGTACTGAAGCTTTCTTT. Amino acids: CASRQGGSTEAFF. This chain links TRBV6-5 with TRBJ1-1, with TRBD1 matching 8 bases. Germline V CDR1 and CDR2: MNHEY, SVGAGI. The CDR3 runs to 13 residues. Trimming removed 6 bases from V and 5 bases from J; junction bases left unmatched: 5.